The 25 T cell receptor beta chains below all came from one sample that was sequenced in a study of metastatic and nonmetastatic thyroid tumors. Nobody among the patients had been given any treatment before thyroid surgery. TCRdb re-analyzed the PCR reads through MiXCR. The data hold 20,000 to 30,000 clones, with roughly 25% observed a single time. Sample: blood. The receptors derive from a female donor with papillary thyroid cancer or a benign thyroid nodule (not recorded which). Some clones in this sample may be carry-over from other donors' samples.

This clone was observed a handful of times. The V gene is TRBV5-1, the J gene TRBJ1-2; 7 nucleotides agree with TRBD1. J gave up 4 bases and V 2 bases, and 8 bases lay outside the gene matches. The CDR3 extends over 15 amino acids. Germline V gene lookup returns CDR1 SGHRS and CDR2 YFSETQ. The CDR3 protein is CASSLQGFEGYGYTF. The CDR3 nucleotides are TGCGCCAGCAGCTTACAGGGGTTTGAAGGCTATGGCTACACCTTC.

This clone was counted ten times or more. The rearrangement uses TRBV4-1 and TRBJ2-7; D not certain. CDR1 is MGHRA and CDR2 is YSYEKL in the germline V gene. V lost 0 bases, J lost 3 bases, and 9 bases lay in between. There are 14 residues in the CDR3. The CDR3, as DNA: TGCGCCAGCAGCCAAGATTCCAGATTCTACGAGCAGTACTTC. Residues: CASSQDSRFYEQYF.

As concerns this clone: Additional DNA sequences in this sample encode the identical CDR3. This rearrangement joins TRBV5-1 to TRBJ2-5; D not certain. The CDR3 is 9 amino acids. CDR1 is SGHRS, CDR2 YFSETQ, per germline. V lost 7 bases and J 13 bases, leaving 11 bases between the germline ends. This chain's CDR3 is CASPTARYF. The CDR3 nucleotides read TGCGCCAGCCCAACTGCCCGGTACTTC.

Within the sample, this clone is medium-sized. This chain connects TRBV19 to TRBJ2-2; D gene ambiguous. CDR1 and CDR2 from the germline V gene are LNHDA and SQIVND (reference sequence). The V gene lost 2 bases and the J gene lost 8 bases, with 9 bases spanning the gap. This CDR3 comprises 13 residues. This CDR3 reads CASSIPHLGELFF. The CDR3 DNA is TGTGCCAGTAGTATACCCCACTTGGGGGAGCTGTTTTTT.

The chain is built from TRBV5-1 and TRBJ1-2; D remains ambiguous. There are 14 residues in the CDR3. The V end was cut by 4 bases, the J end by 11 bases, with 21 bases between. Germline CDR1 and CDR2: SGHRS and YFSETQ. CDR3 sequence: CASSPLAPGKRYTF. The DNA of the CDR3 is TGCGCCAGCAGCCCCCTAGCCCCAGGCAAGAGATACACCTTC.

The chain uses TRBV2 and TRBJ1-2; D unclear. Looked up from germline, CDR1 is SNHLY and CDR2 is FYNNEI. Trimming removed 5 bases from V and 10 bases from J, with 11 bases in between. There are 11 residues in the CDR3. CDR3 amino acids: CASSSGYFYTF. The CDR3 bases are TGTGCCAGCAGTTCCGGATATTTCTACACCTTC.

About this clone itself: This CDR3 fails to terminate in the conserved phenylalanine or tryptophan, so it likely reflects a read error. The V and J genes are TRBV28 and TRBJ2-1; D not certain. This CDR3 comprises 14 residues. Germline CDR1 MDHEN, CDR2 SYDVKM. The CDR3 DNA follows: TGTGCCAGCAGTCTGCCGGACCCCTACAATGATCAGTTCCTC. It encodes CASSLPDPYNDQFL.

CDR3 in amino acids: CSAKGATGGFEKLFF. The CDR3 coding sequence is TGCAGTGCCAAGGGGGCGACAGGGGGGTTCGAAAAACTGTTTTTT. The chain recombines TRBV20-1 with TRBJ1-4; 9 bases are shared with TRBD1. The CDR3 is 15 amino acids. Germline loops: CDR1 DFQATT, CDR2 SNEGSKA (reference sequence). V shed 6 bases, J shed 8 bases, and the junction held 13 bases outside the gene matches.

This clone has ten or more counts. V is TRBV5-6 and J is TRBJ2-3, with D possibly matching TRBD2 (5 bases). V was cut by 3 bases and J by 1 base, with 9 bases left in between. The CDR3 sequence is 14 residues long. The germline gives CDR1 SGHDT, CDR2 YYEEEE. For the CDR3, the DNA is TGTGCCAGCAGCTCCCGGACTGGCACAGATACGCAGTATTTT. Translating gives CASSSRTGTDTQYF.

The chain joins TRBV5-6 to TRBJ2-4; D is ambiguous. CDR3 length equals 14 residues. V lost 0 bases to trimming and J lost 0 bases, with 4 bases between them. Germline CDR1 and CDR2: SGHDT and YYEEEE. The CDR3 region has the DNA TGTGCCAGCAGCTTGGGGCTAGCCAAAAACATTCAGTACTTC. Its protein is CASSLGLAKNIQYF.

Details on this clone: The junction and the germline gene differ at one end; a read error may be behind it. The rearrangement uses TRBV6-6 and TRBJ2-1; 10 bases are a match to TRBD1. The germline V gene has CDR1 MNHNY and CDR2 SVGAGI (reference sequence). CDR3 size: 16 residues. The CDR3: CPSSYSTGGPYNEQFF. The CDR3 DNA reads as TGTCCCAGCAGTTACTCGACAGGGGGCCCCTACAATGAGCAGTTCTTC.

Concerning this clone itself: With a much larger clone just one base away, this may be a read error. This chain joins TRBV7-9 and TRBJ1-4; 11 nucleotides match TRBD1. V lost 4 bases to trimming and J lost 6 bases; unmatched junction nucleotides: 7. The CDR3 spans 16 residues. Germline V gene data show CDR1 as SEHNR and CDR2 as FQNEAQ (reference sequence). The CDR3 region is CASSSGQGADDEKLFF. CDR3 DNA sequence: TGTGCCAGCAGCTCCGGACAGGGGGCAGACGATGAAAAACTGTTTTTT.

Many counts were recorded for this clone. V gene TRBV10-3 combines with J gene TRBJ1-1; TRBD1 might be the D (5 bases). The CDR3 runs to 14 residues. Germline V gene sequence: CDR1 ENHRY, CDR2 SYGVKD. Deletions cut 8 bases from V and 1 base from J, with 14 bases between. The CDR3 nucleotides read TGTGCCATCGGGACCCCGGCAGCGAACACTGAAGCTTTCTTT. Protein product: CAIGTPAANTEAFF.

This clone has a count of ten or more. The chain recombines TRBV7-9 with TRBJ1-5; D possibly corresponds to TRBD1 (6 bases). The CDR3 contains 12 residues. V was clipped by 4 bases and J by 11 bases, with 12 bases between them. CDR1 and CDR2 (germline): SEHNR, FQNEAQ (reference sequence). The CDR3 DNA is TGTGCCAGCAGCTCGGACAGTAGGGCCCAGCATTTT. This gives the protein CASSSDSRAQHF.

Ten or more counts support this clone. J is TRBJ1-1 and V is TRBV25-1; no clear D gene. The V and J ends lost 1 base and 6 bases respectively, with 9 bases between them. The CDR3 is made up of 13 amino acids. Germline V gene lookup returns CDR1 MGHDK and CDR2 SYGVNS. Written as DNA, the CDR3 is TGTGCCAGCAGTGAATGGGGATACGCTGAAGCTTTCTTT. It encodes CASSEWGYAEAFF. The full variable domain, with the rest looked up from reference TRBV25-1 and TRBJ1-1, is EADIYQTPRYLVIGTGKKITLECSQTMGHDKMYWYQQDPGMELHLIHYSYGVNSTEKGDLSSESTVSRIRTEHFPLTLESARPSHTSQYLCASSEWGYAEAFFGQGTRLTVV.

The chain recombines TRBV7-2 with TRBJ2-1; D is tentatively TRBD1 or TRBD2 (5 bases each). This CDR3 region has 15 residues. The germline V gene has CDR1 SGHTA and CDR2 FQGNSA. Trimming cost V 4 bases and J 10 bases, with 20 bases left between them. CDR3 in DNA: TGTGCCAGCAGCTCAGCCGGGGCCGATGCGAGGGAGCAGTTCTTC. Translating gives CASSSAGADAREQFF.

The chain uses TRBV20-1 and TRBJ2-3; 9 bases match TRBD1. CDR1 and CDR2 (germline): DFQATT, SNEGSKA (reference sequence). The CDR3 sequence is 15 residues long. V lost 6 bases and J lost 5; bases outside the gene matches: 12. The CDR3 loop is CSASTGGDNLDTQYF. The CDR3 nucleotides read TGCAGTGCCAGTACAGGGGGCGACAACCTAGATACGCAGTATTTT.

This clone has at least ten counts. The chain joins TRBV7-8 to TRBJ2-2; D not resolved. The CDR3 contains 12 residues. From germline, CDR1 is SGHVS and CDR2 FQNEAQ. With 1 base removed from V and 4 bases from J, the gap between germline ends came to 1 base. The CDR3 DNA sequence: TGTGCCAGCAGCTTAGGCACCGGGGAGCTGTTTTTT. Translated: CASSLGTGELFF.

For the CDR3, the DNA is TGCGCCAGCAGGTCCCAGGCGGGAGTTGAGACCCAGTACTTC. Its translation is CASRSQAGVETQYF. The chain has TRBV5-1 and TRBJ2-5; 7 nucleotides line up with TRBD2. Germline CDR1 reads SGHRS; CDR2 reads YFSETQ. The ends lost 5 bases at V and 5 bases at J; junction bases unmatched: 9. The CDR3 runs 14 residues.

This clone has at least ten counts. The chain couples TRBV10-3 to TRBJ1-2; 10 bases fit TRBD1. Germline V gene data show CDR1 as ENHRY and CDR2 as SYGVKD. This CDR3 region has 13 residues. The V and J ends lost 11 bases and 2 bases, in that order; junction bases with no gene match: 5. The CDR3 here is CASAGQGNYGYTF. The CDR3 DNA follows: TGTGCCTCGGCGGGACAGGGGAACTATGGCTACACCTTC.

This clone occurred many times. This chain joins TRBV9 and TRBJ2-5, with 8 bases fitting TRBD2. The CDR3 has 17 amino acids. Looked up from germline, CDR1 is SGDLS and CDR2 is YYNGEE. The ends lost 0 bases at V and 4 bases at J; junction bases unmatched: 11. Written as DNA, the CDR3 is TGTGCCAGCAGCGTAGAGTCGCGGGGGGACTATCGAGAGACCCAGTACTTC. Encoded protein: CASSVESRGDYRETQYF.

The chain links TRBV5-1 to TRBJ2-7; TRBD1 matches at 8 bases. Germline CDR1 SGHRS, CDR2 YFSETQ. CDR3 length: 17 residues. V lost 1 base and J lost 3; bases outside the gene matches: 12. The CDR3 is CASSLLGQASLFYEQYF. Here the CDR3 DNA reads TGCGCCAGCAGCTTGTTGGGACAGGCCTCTTTATTCTACGAGCAGTACTTC.

This clone has a count of ten or more. The rearrangement links TRBV5-4 to TRBJ1-2, with TRBD1 identical over 9 bases. V gave up 2 bases and J gave up 7 bases; unmatched junction bases: 15. The CDR3 is 17 amino acids. Looked up from germline, CDR1 is SGHNT and CDR2 is YYREEE (reference sequence). CDR3 amino acids: CASSFPGQGRGIGGYTF. CDR3 sequence (DNA): TGTGCCAGCAGCTTTCCGGGACAGGGAAGGGGGATAGGTGGCTACACCTTC.

This clone was found many times. The chain employs TRBV5-5 and TRBJ2-7; D ambiguous. CDR1 is SGHKS, CDR2 YYEKEE, per germline (reference sequence). Trimming took off 0 bases at V and 12 bases at J, with 16 bases between the two ends. This CDR3 comprises 13 residues. The DNA for the CDR3 is TGTGCCAGCAGCTTGGTAAGCAGTGAATTATCGTACTTC. It encodes CASSLVSSELSYF.

Many counts were recorded for this clone. The genes are TRBV29-1 and TRBJ2-1; D is uncertain. V dropped 4 bases and J dropped 1 base, with 8 bases sitting between them. The length of the CDR3 is 13 residues. Germline loops: CDR1 SQVTM, CDR2 ANQGSEA. CDR3 loop: CSVGYSSYNEQFF. The CDR3 DNA sequence: TGCAGCGTTGGTTACTCATCCTACAATGAGCAGTTCTTC.